This record concerns one T cell receptor beta chain sequence. Its binding antigen is unknown. Per-nucleotide qualities are absent, and no much larger clonotype sits a single base away. This entry is derived from a study of blood T cell repertoires in COVID-19 (dated by TCRdb to 2018 to 2021). At the level of the whole study: Samples from collaborators originated in the United States, Italy and Spain and spanned both the acute and convalescent phases of COVID-19. Samples were obtained from the ongoing ImmuneRACE study (first 160 participants) and from over a thousand subjects provided by 6 global collaborators. The material from the prospective study consisted of cDNA or gDNA derived from T cells, B-cell-depleted T cells, or PBMCs. The sample metadata nearly always contained a de-identified subject ID, COVID-19 status, age in years and sex. Subjects who had been exposed to COVID-19, were actively infected with it, or had recovered from it provided the deeply sampled blood TCRbeta repertoires that made up the dataset. The repertoires were made available in a free public database intended to serve as a resource for research on the immune response to SARS-CoV-2. Where HLA class I and class II types were available, the types were taken from metadata supplied by the sample provider, not from assay-based typing. Results and caveats for the whole study, not just this receptor: The amount of clinical and demographic metadata varied by source and participant and was provided uncurated.

TCRbeta CDR3 regions were amplified from genomic DNA using the immunoSEQ Assay, a bias-controlled multiplex PCR. In the authors' own workflow: Within the assay, amplification of reference gene primers was used to estimate how many nucleated cells each sample contained. Sequence reads were collapsed and filtered to measure the absolute abundance of every unique TCRbeta CDR3 rearrangement. Productive Simpson clonality was computed per sample as the square root of Simpson's diversity index over productive rearrangements. TCRdb provides this immuneACCESS table in a form limited to in-frame rearrangements. Some clones are lacking; in checked studies, under half of them reflect an unresolved V gene, and why the rest are absent is not known. The V and J calls and clone size are taken from that table; D and trimming were inferred from the DNA. The sample includes a few hundred thousand clones, with nearly 90% observed a single time. The ten largest clonotypes hold approximately 2.1% of the sample.

At one collaborating source in Seattle, patients were enrolled during active infection and were followed longitudinally through the course of disease. Whole blood was collected in K2EDTA tubes by collaborating institutions according to the institutions' own protocols. Collaborator samples were shipped for TCRbeta analysis as frozen whole blood, isolated PBMCs, or DNA extracted from either sample type. This clonotype was obtained from an older woman with COVID-19, enrolled during active disease. The sample comprised peripheral blood.

The CDR3 protein: CASSLLGGEQFF. The DNA reads TGTGCCAGCAGCTTATTAGGCGGGGAGCAGTTCTTC. The chain employs TRBV11-3 and TRBJ2-1, and the D gene may be TRBD2, 5 bases matching. The V end loses 2 bases and the J end loses 10 bases, and a stretch of 9 bases separates them. The CDR3, cysteine through phenylalanine, is 12 amino acids long. The CDR3 DNA has 36 bases and is translated from base 1. The germline V gene gives CDR1 as SGHNT and CDR2 as YENEEA.